The next 19 T cell receptor beta chains were all read from a single sample in a study of chemoradiotherapy in HPV16-positive cancers. Data came from immunoSEQ multiplex PCR; TCRdb stores just in-frame clones and leaves some out. This table holds some 21,000 clones, more than 75% found once. The input for sequencing was blood, taken from a patient who underwent chemoradiotherapy. All receptors derive from a human donor with HPV-associated anogenital cancer.

The J gene is TRBJ1-1, the V gene TRBV5-1; 8 bases align to TRBD1. The CDR3 has 16 residues. V lost 0 bases and J lost 8; bases outside the gene matches: 12. CDR1 is SGHRS, CDR2 YFSETQ, per germline. The CDR3, as DNA: TGCGCCAGCAGCTTGGGAAGGGGACAGGCCAAACGGGAAGCTTTCTTT. Its translation: CASSLGRGQAKREAFF. The complete variable domain, with remaining parts taken from reference TRBV5-1 and TRBJ1-1, reads KAGVTQTPRYLIKTRGQQVTLSCSPISGHRSVSWYQQTPGQGLQFLFEYFSETQRNKGNFPGRFSGRQFSNSRSEMNVSTLELGDSALYLCASSLGRGQAKREAFFGQGTRLTVV.

CDR3 in amino acids: CASREGSSGAEAFF. The CDR3 DNA is TGCGCCAGCAGGGAGGGTTCTAGTGGCGCTGAAGCTTTCTTT. The genes are TRBV5-1 and TRBJ1-1; D remains unclear. Germline V CDR1 and CDR2: SGHRS, YFSETQ. Trimming left V 5 bases short and J 6 bases short, with 17 bases between. The CDR3 loop spans 14 amino acids.

V gene TRBV18 combines with J gene TRBJ2-7, with a weak D call TRBD1 (6 bases). The V end was cut by 4 bases, the J end by 6 bases, with 19 bases between. CDR3 length: 15 amino acids. CDR1 is KGHSH and CDR2 is LQKENI in the germline V gene. The CDR3 bases are TGTGCCAGCTCACTGGGAACAGGGATTAATCCCGAGCAGTACTTC. It specifies CASSLGTGINPEQYF.

This clone came up once. V gene TRBV28 combines with J gene TRBJ1-2, with D possibly TRBD1 on 6 matching bases. The length of the CDR3 is 15 residues. The V end lost 2 bases, the J end lost 1 base, and 11 bases lay between the germline ends. Germline loops: CDR1 MDHEN, CDR2 SYDVKM. The CDR3 DNA is TGTGCCAGCAGTTTAGGGGACACCGATAACTATGGCTACACCTTC. This sequence encodes CASSLGDTDNYGYTF.

The chain carries TRBV28 and TRBJ1-1, with D maybe TRBD1 (6 bases). CDR1 MDHEN and CDR2 SYDVKM come from the germline V gene. With 3 bases removed from V and 0 bases from J, the gap between germline ends came to 11 bases. This CDR3 spans 15 amino acids. The CDR3 reads CASSFPRGMNTEAFF. The CDR3 DNA is TGTGCCAGCAGTTTCCCGAGGGGGATGAACACTGAAGCTTTCTTT.

The chain carries TRBV18 and TRBJ2-7; D remains ambiguous. There are 13 residues in the CDR3. V lost 4 bases and J lost 2, with 9 bases in between. Germline assignment: CDR1 KGHSH and CDR2 LQKENI. The CDR3 DNA is TGTGCCAGCTCACAAGACCCCCCCTACGAGCAGTACTTC. Residues: CASSQDPPYEQYF.

This clone was observed once. The chain employs TRBV15 and TRBJ2-5; TRBD2 matches 7 bases. The CDR3 runs 14 residues. Germline loops: CDR1 LNHNV, CDR2 YYDKDF (reference sequence). V was pared by 5 bases and J by 0 bases, with 3 bases of the junction left unmatched. CDR3 sequence: CATSGLGNQETQYF. The DNA for the CDR3 is TGTGCCACCAGCGGACTAGGAAACCAAGAGACCCAGTACTTC.

The J gene is TRBJ2-1, the V gene TRBV7-9; D possibly matches TRBD1 or TRBD2 (5 bases each). Germline V lookup: CDR1 SEHNR, CDR2 FQNEAQ (reference sequence). Between the trimmed V and J ends, which lost 5 bases and 8 bases, there was a span of 19 bases. The CDR3 contains 15 residues. CDR3 bases: TGTGCCAGCAGCCGAAAAACACGGGGCAATCATGAGCAGTTCTTC. This sequence encodes CASSRKTRGNHEQFF.

The rearrangement joins TRBV11-2 to TRBJ2-2; D call uncertain. The CDR3 runs 15 residues. With 0 bases removed from V and 7 bases from J, the gap between germline ends came to 12 bases. Germline V gene lookup returns CDR1 SGHAT and CDR2 FQNNGV. The CDR3 loop is CASSLEGSLHGELFF. CDR3 nucleotide sequence: TGTGCCAGCAGCTTAGAAGGCAGTCTCCACGGGGAGCTGTTTTTT.

This rearrangement joins TRBV19 to TRBJ2-1; no firm D call. Germline V lookup: CDR1 LNHDA, CDR2 SQIVND (reference sequence). V gave up 0 bases and J gave up 9 bases, with 9 bases separating them. The CDR3 is 13 amino acids. The CDR3 sequence is CASSIEGRGEQFF. CDR3 sequence (DNA): TGTGCCAGTAGTATAGAGGGTCGAGGTGAGCAGTTCTTC.

Notes on this clone: An end of the junction differs from the germline gene, which may be a read error. The chain combines TRBV7-7 with TRBJ2-7, with TRBD1 identical over 8 bases. The CDR3 has 13 amino acids. Germline assignment: CDR1 SSHAT and CDR2 FNYEAQ (reference sequence). Here the CDR3 reads CASSPGQGYEQYF. The CDR3 region has the DNA TGTGCTAGCAGCCCCGGACAGGGCTACGAGCAGTACTTC. Using reference TRBV7-7 and TRBJ2-7 for the parts outside the CDR3, the full variable domain is GAGVSQSPRYKVTKRGQDVTLRCDPISSHATLYWYQQALGQGPEFLTYFNYEAQPDKSGLPSDRFSAERPEGSISTLTIQRTEQRDSAMYRCASSPGQGYEQYFGPGTRLTVT.

V gene TRBV5-1 combines with J gene TRBJ2-3; D unclear. The V gene's germline CDR1 is SGHRS and CDR2 YFSETQ. The CDR3 has 15 amino acids. Trimming cost V 6 bases and J 1 base, with 15 bases left between them. The chain's CDR3 is CASTLNYRGTDTQYF. CDR3 in DNA: TGCGCCAGCACTCTGAACTACCGGGGCACAGATACGCAGTATTTT.

V gene TRBV19 combines with J gene TRBJ2-2; 9 nucleotides align to TRBD1. This CDR3 region has 16 residues. Unmatched junction bases numbered 5, after V lost 6 bases and J lost 0 bases. The germline CDR1 and CDR2 sequences are LNHDA and SQIVND (reference sequence). The CDR3 region is CASRTQGAPNTGELFF. CDR3 sequence (DNA): TGTGCCAGTAGGACACAGGGGGCCCCGAACACCGGGGAGCTGTTTTTT.

A few counts support this clone. V is TRBV19 and J is TRBJ1-4; tentatively, D is TRBD1 (5 bases). V was shortened by 7 bases and J by 3 bases, with 18 bases between the two germline ends. Germline CDR1 reads LNHDA; CDR2 reads SQIVND (reference sequence). This CDR3 is 16 amino acids long. The CDR3 loop reads CASTHRPGASNEKLFF. The CDR3 region has the DNA TGTGCCAGTACCCATCGCCCCGGGGCATCTAATGAAAAACTGTTTTTT. The complete variable domain, with remaining parts taken from reference TRBV19 and TRBJ1-4, reads DGGITQSPKYLFRKEGQNVTLSCEQNLNHDAMYWYRQDPGQGLRLIYYSQIVNDFQKGDIAEGYSVSREKKESFPLTVTSAQKNPTAFYLCASTHRPGASNEKLFFGSGTQLSVL.

V is TRBV11-2 and J is TRBJ2-3; a weak D match, TRBD2 (7 bases). CDR1 SGHAT and CDR2 FQNNGV come from the germline V gene. This CDR3 spans 14 amino acids. Trimming shortened V by 3 bases and J by 3 bases, and 10 bases separated the two germline ends. This CDR3 reads CASSLGGLTDTQYF. CDR3 in DNA: TGTGCCAGCAGCTTGGGGGGGCTGACAGATACGCAGTATTTT.

This clone is a singleton in its sample. The chain is built from TRBV7-9 and TRBJ1-5; D unclear. V was trimmed by 2 bases and J by 3 bases, leaving 8 bases between them. CDR1 SEHNR and CDR2 FQNEAQ come from the germline V gene (reference sequence). The CDR3 spans 14 residues. Here the CDR3 reads CASSLPGNNQPQHF. In DNA form, the CDR3 reads TGTGCCAGCAGCTTACCCGGGAACAATCAGCCCCAGCATTTT.

The chain uses TRBV7-8 and TRBJ2-5, with 9 bases aligning to TRBD2. V gave up 2 bases and J gave up 7 bases; unmatched junction bases: 11. Germline CDR1 reads SGHVS; CDR2 reads FQNEAQ. The CDR3 consists of 16 residues. The CDR3 spells CASSLSVAGARGTQYF. The CDR3 DNA is TGTGCCAGCAGCTTAAGTGTAGCGGGAGCCCGTGGGACCCAGTACTTC.

A single count supports this clone. The rearrangement joins TRBV9 to TRBJ1-2; 9 bases fit TRBD1. The CDR3 extends over 14 amino acids. CDR1 and CDR2 (germline): SGDLS, YYNGEE. J lost 7 bases, V lost 3 bases, and 7 bases had no gene match. CDR3 sequence (DNA): TGTGCCAGCAGCGGCCCACAGGGGGCTCGTGGCTACACCTTC. Its protein is CASSGPQGARGYTF.

The gene calls are TRBV28 and TRBJ1-4; possible D gene TRBD1, 5 bases. The CDR3 consists of 13 residues. Trimming cost V 5 bases and J 11 bases, with 15 bases left between them. Germline assignment: CDR1 MDHEN and CDR2 SYDVKM. The CDR3 DNA reads as TGTGCCAGCAGTAGTGGGACGGGGGTGAAACTGTTTTTT. This gives the protein CASSSGTGVKLFF.